This TCR beta chain was captured by sequencing in a study of metastatic and nonmetastatic thyroid tumors. Study details: Across peripheral blood and tumor or nodule tissue samples taken from malignant and benign thyroid patients, the repertoires were compared with one another.

This CDR3 has 17 residues. The junction had 12 bases not matched to a gene; V was cut back by 2 bases and J by 7 bases. Germline V gives CDR1 SGHAT, CDR2 FQNNGV. Notes on this clone: Its target is not known.

Original analysis: Building a distant-metastasis classifier for papillary thyroid cancer drew on CDR3 differences across clinicopathological groups. TCRdb reanalyzed the PCR reads with MiXCR. It is TCRdb's table, rather than the study itself, that gives the V and J calls and clone size. Found here are almost 70,000 clones, 14% of them singletons; the top ten hold over 6%. No treatment of any kind had been given to any patient before thyroid surgery. The study, taken as a whole, reports: The reported finding was significantly higher TCR beta diversity in malignant thyroid tumors relative to benign nodules, in blood and tumor.

This receptor was taken from a male donor with papillary thyroid cancer or a benign thyroid nodule (not recorded which). Some clones in this sample may be carry-over from other donors' samples. Sequencing was performed on blood. This chain links TRBV11-2 with TRBJ2-2, with 8 positions matching TRBD2. In nucleotides, the CDR3 is TGTGCCAGCAGCTTACGGATCGCGGGAGGAAGGATCGGGGAGCTGTTTTTT. This translates into CASSLRIAGGRIGELFF.